The 23 T cell receptor beta chains below come from one sample, sequenced in a study of CD8+CD57+ T cells in acquired aplastic anemia. Template material for TCR beta VDJ and CDR3 profiling consisted of genomic DNA. TCRdb itself ran the reads through MiXCR, one entry per CDR3 protein. The table records roughly 190,000 distinct CDR3 sequences, roughly half of them present only once. Sequenced sample: sorted CD4+, CD8+, or CD8+CD57+ T cells (not recorded which) from PBMCs. The origin of the receptors is a human donor in good health, serving as a control.

The genes are TRBV19 and TRBJ1-2; the D is unclear. The V gene lost 7 bases and the J gene lost 8 bases, with 14 bases spanning the gap. The germline V gene has CDR1 LNHDA and CDR2 SQIVND (reference sequence). The CDR3 is 12 amino acids. The DNA of the CDR3 is TGTGCCAGTAATGACTGGTTCGGGGGCTACACCTTC. It translates to CASNDWFGGYTF.

This clonotype was seen only once. This chain links TRBV2 with TRBJ2-5; D ambiguous. The germline CDR1 and CDR2 sequences are SNHLY and FYNNEI. Trimming took 10 bases from V and 3 from J, leaving 15 bases between them. This CDR3 is 13 amino acids long. CDR3 in amino acids: CATTRTIKETQYF. CDR3 bases: TGTGCCACCACCAGGACCATCAAAGAGACCCAGTACTTC.

The V call is TRBV12-5, the J call TRBJ2-7; weak D call: TRBD1 (5 bases). The length of the CDR3 is 13 residues. V was clipped by 3 bases and J by 0 bases, with 6 bases between them. Germline CDR1 is LGHNT and CDR2 is FRNRAP. CDR3 residues: CASGLGDSYEQYF. The CDR3 nucleotides are TGTGCTAGTGGTTTAGGGGACTCCTACGAGCAGTACTTC.

In the case of this clonotype: A much larger clone lies one base from this, so it may be a read error. The CDR3 sequence is CASRTVDGYTF. In nucleotides, the CDR3 is TGTGCCAGCAGGACAGTGGATGGCTACACCTTC. The chain recombines TRBV3-1 with TRBJ1-2; tentative D call: TRBD1 (5 bases). Trimming left V 6 bases short and J 6 bases short, with 8 bases between. The CDR3 totals 11 residues. The germline V gene encodes CDR1 LGHDT and CDR2 YNNKEL (reference sequence). The full variable domain, in which reference TRBV3-1 and TRBJ1-2 provide the parts outside the CDR3, is DTAVSQTPKYLVTQMGNDKSIKCEQNLGHDTMYWYKQDSKKFLKIMFSYNNKELIINETVPNRFSPKSPDKAHLNLHINSLELGDSAVYFCASRTVDGYTFGSGTRLTVV.

At least ten counts were recorded for this clonotype. The V call is TRBV6-5, the J call TRBJ2-7; 7 nucleotides agree with TRBD2. CDR3 length: 16 residues. The germline gives CDR1 MNHEY, CDR2 SVGAGI. Trimming cost V 0 bases and J 2 bases; bases outside gene matches: 7. CDR3: CASSYSAGGGPYEQYF. The CDR3, as DNA: TGTGCCAGCAGTTACTCGGCGGGCGGGGGTCCCTACGAGCAGTACTTC.

Turning to this clonotype: Without the conserved terminal phenylalanine or tryptophan, this CDR3 likely stems from a read error. The chain links TRBV6-5 to TRBJ2-3, with unresolved D. Germline CDR1 is MNHEY and CDR2 is SVGAGI. The CDR3 covers 13 residues. The CDR3 reads CASSYSSRDTQYL. CDR3 nucleotide sequence: TGCGCCAGCAGTTACTCTTCCCGAGATACGCAGTATCTT.

In its sample, this clonotype was seen many times. The chain joins TRBV27 to TRBJ1-1; no reliable D call. This CDR3 region has 14 residues. V was clipped by 6 bases and J by 2 bases, with 13 bases between them. CDR1 and CDR2 (germline): MNHEY, SMNVEV (reference sequence). CDR3 coding DNA: TGTGCCAGCAGGGCCGCCGCTGCAAACACTGAAGCTTTCTTT. Amino acids: CASRAAAANTEAFF.

A note on this clonotype: A clone one base away is much larger, so this may be a read error. The rearrangement links TRBV27 to TRBJ1-1; D remains unclear. V gave up 7 bases and J gave up 0 bases, with 9 bases separating them. Germline loops: CDR1 MNHEY, CDR2 SMNVEV (reference sequence). This CDR3 spans 13 amino acids. The CDR3 here is CASNGRMNTEAFF. In nucleotides, the CDR3 is TGTGCCAGCAACGGCAGGATGAACACTGAAGCTTTCTTT.

This rearrangement joins TRBV7-2 to TRBJ1-6, with D possibly matching TRBD1 (6 bases). Looked up from germline, CDR1 is SGHTA and CDR2 is FQGNSA. The length of the CDR3 is 16 residues. V lost 4 bases and J 7 bases, leaving 17 bases between the germline ends. This CDR3 is CASSSYNEQGNSPLHF. CDR3 in DNA: TGTGCCAGCAGCTCCTACAATGAGCAGGGGAATTCACCCCTCCACTTT.

This clonotype occurred many times. The chain joins TRBV10-3 to TRBJ1-1; no definite D call. The ends were cut back, 11 bases at V and 1 base at J, with 11 bases in the middle. The CDR3 spans 12 residues. Germline CDR1 is ENHRY and CDR2 is SYGVKD. The CDR3 sequence is CAVKGGNTEAFF. CDR3 sequence (DNA): TGTGCCGTCAAGGGCGGGAACACTGAAGCTTTCTTT.

This clonotype was seen at least ten times. The chain carries TRBV19 and TRBJ2-3; D may be TRBD1 (6 bases). The CDR3 runs to 16 residues. The germline CDR1 and CDR2 sequences are LNHDA and SQIVND (reference sequence). Trimming cost V 4 bases and J 0 bases, with 14 bases left between them. CDR3 sequence: CASSTDRSPSTDTQYF. CDR3 nucleotide sequence: TGTGCCAGTAGTACCGACAGGAGCCCTAGCACAGATACGCAGTATTTT.

On this clonotype itself: The junction does not match germline at one end; this may be a read error. This sequence joins TRBV19 and TRBJ2-1; 7 bases are a match to TRBD2. The CDR3 covers 15 residues. CDR1 and CDR2 from the germline V gene are LNHDA and SQIVND (reference sequence). CDR3 DNA sequence: TGTGCCAGTAGTATGGGGGGGGAAACCTACAATGGGCAGTTCTTC. Translation gives CASSMGGETYNGQFF.

This clonotype was seen at least ten times. V usage is TRBV6-6 and J usage is TRBJ1-6; TRBD1 might be the D (6 bases). Germline V gives CDR1 MNHNY, CDR2 SVGAGI (reference sequence). The CDR3 contains 15 residues. With 3 bases removed from V and 7 bases from J, the gap between germline ends came to 13 bases. In DNA form, the CDR3 reads TGTGCCAGCAGTTATACAGGGATGGGGAATTCACCCCTCCACTTT. It specifies CASSYTGMGNSPLHF.

This clonotype was detected a few times. This chain connects TRBV19 to TRBJ1-5; possible D gene TRBD1, 5 bases. Between the trimmed V and J ends, which lost 1 base and 5 bases, there was a span of 12 bases. The CDR3 is 15 residues long. Germline CDR1 reads LNHDA; CDR2 reads SQIVND (reference sequence). CDR3 in DNA: TGTGCCAGTAGTATAGCTAACAGGCATGATCAGCCCCAGCATTTT. Protein product: CASSIANRHDQPQHF.

This clonotype has a handful of counts. The genes are TRBV24-1 and TRBJ1-1; no firm D call. CDR1 is KGHDR and CDR2 is SFDVKD in the germline V gene. V lost 4 bases, J lost 2 bases, and 10 bases lay in between. The CDR3 has 14 amino acids. The CDR3 coding sequence is TGTGCCACCAGTGAGGGTCTCGGAAACACTGAAGCTTTCTTT. This gives the protein CATSEGLGNTEAFF.

The chain uses TRBV10-3 and TRBJ1-4; a weak D match, TRBD1 (5 bases). CDR1 is ENHRY and CDR2 is SYGVKD in the germline V gene. V was clipped by 5 bases and J by 5 bases, with 15 bases between them. This CDR3 contains 15 residues. The CDR3 sequence is CAISPSGGENEKLFF. CDR3 coding DNA: TGTGCCATCAGTCCTAGCGGGGGGGAGAATGAAAAACTGTTTTTT.

As for this clonotype: A much larger clone is a single base away; this may be a read error. Since the CDR3 does not end with the conserved phenylalanine or tryptophan, this likely comes from a read error. The chain joins TRBV29-1 to TRBJ2-7; unclear D gene. The CDR3 runs 12 residues. Trimming removed 5 bases from V and 0 bases from J, with 8 bases in between. Germline CDR1 is SQVTM and CDR2 is ANQGSEA. The CDR3 region is CSVLSGSYEQYL. CDR3 nucleotides: TGCAGCGTTCTAAGTGGCTCCTACGAGCAGTACCTC.

The CDR3, as DNA: TGTGCCATCAGGCGGGACAGTTCCACCATATATTTT. Its protein product is CAIRRDSSTIYF. J is TRBJ1-3 and V is TRBV10-3, with 7 bases aligning to TRBD1. J was trimmed by 9 bases and V by 6 bases; bases with no gene match: 5. The CDR3 has 12 residues. The germline CDR1 and CDR2 sequences are ENHRY and SYGVKD.

This clonotype was observed many times. In DNA form, the CDR3 reads TGTGCCACCAGTGATTCCTATGAGCAGTTCTTC. This sequence encodes CATSDSYEQFF. This rearrangement joins TRBV24-1 to TRBJ2-1, with no clear D. The CDR3 consists of 11 residues. The V gene lost 2 bases and the J gene lost 8 bases, with 3 bases spanning the gap. Germline loops: CDR1 KGHDR, CDR2 SFDVKD.

There are many counts of this clonotype. The rearrangement uses TRBV5-6 and TRBJ2-1; D might be TRBD1 or TRBD2, each matching 6 bases. This CDR3 is 16 amino acids long. Germline CDR1 reads SGHDT; CDR2 reads YYEEEE. Trimming cost V 4 bases and J 6 bases, with 20 bases left between them. CDR3 in DNA: TGTGCCAGCAGCGTAGTCAGGGTGGGGGGCGGCAATGAGCAGTTCTTC. This translates into CASSVVRVGGGNEQFF.

This clonotype was seen a single time. V gene TRBV10-3 combines with J gene TRBJ2-7; D is unresolved. The CDR3 contains 10 residues. Germline V gene lookup returns CDR1 ENHRY and CDR2 SYGVKD. Trimming left V 8 bases short and J 3 bases short, with 5 bases between. CDR3 protein: CAIRSYEQYF. CDR3 nucleotides: TGTGCCATCCGTAGCTACGAGCAGTACTTC.

The table lists this clonotype with many counts. This sequence joins TRBV7-2 and TRBJ2-3; 9 bases are shared with TRBD2. This CDR3 has 15 amino acids. The germline CDR1 and CDR2 sequences are SGHTA and FQGNSA. The junction had 5 bases not matched to a gene; V was cut back by 1 base and J by 6 bases. CDR3 protein: CASSLVVLAGDTQYF. CDR3 bases: TGTGCCAGCAGCTTAGTGGTGCTAGCGGGGGATACGCAGTATTTT.

V and J are TRBV7-3 and TRBJ1-6; 12 nucleotides agree with TRBD1. The length of the CDR3 is 18 residues. The germline CDR1 and CDR2 sequences are SGHTA and FQGTGA. Trimming took 2 bases from V and 7 from J; bases not matched to a gene: 9. CDR3 amino acids: CASSLAAGTGGGNSPLHF. The CDR3 DNA reads TGTGCCAGCAGCTTAGCCGCCGGGACAGGGGGCGGAAATTCACCCCTCCACTTT.